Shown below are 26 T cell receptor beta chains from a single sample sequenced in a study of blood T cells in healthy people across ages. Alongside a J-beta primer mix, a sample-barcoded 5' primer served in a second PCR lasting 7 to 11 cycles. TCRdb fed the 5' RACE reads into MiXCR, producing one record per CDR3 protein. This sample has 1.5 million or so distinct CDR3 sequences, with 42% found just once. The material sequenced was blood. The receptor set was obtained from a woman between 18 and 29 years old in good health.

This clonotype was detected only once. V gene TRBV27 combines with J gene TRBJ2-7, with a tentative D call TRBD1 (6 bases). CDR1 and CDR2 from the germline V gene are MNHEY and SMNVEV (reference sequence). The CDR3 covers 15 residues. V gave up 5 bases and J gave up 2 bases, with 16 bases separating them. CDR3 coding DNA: TGTGCCAGCAGTCTCCATTTGACAGGACCCTACGAGCAGTACTTC. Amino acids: CASSLHLTGPYEQYF.

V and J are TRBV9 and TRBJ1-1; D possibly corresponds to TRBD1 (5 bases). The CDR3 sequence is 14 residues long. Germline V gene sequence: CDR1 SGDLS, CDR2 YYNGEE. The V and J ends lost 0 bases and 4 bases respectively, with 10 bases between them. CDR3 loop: CASSVVEGRTEAFF. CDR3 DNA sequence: TGTGCCAGCAGCGTAGTCGAGGGGCGCACTGAAGCTTTCTTT.

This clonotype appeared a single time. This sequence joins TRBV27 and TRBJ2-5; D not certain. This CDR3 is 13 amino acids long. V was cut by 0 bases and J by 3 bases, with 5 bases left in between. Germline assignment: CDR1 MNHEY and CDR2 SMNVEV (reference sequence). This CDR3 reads CASSLSSEETQYF. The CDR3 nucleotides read TGTGCCAGCAGTTTATCCAGCGAAGAGACCCAGTACTTC.

The CDR3 loop is CASSLYPRGQLNNEQFF. In DNA, the CDR3 is TGTGCCAGCAGCCTCTACCCACGGGGACAGCTTAATAATGAGCAGTTCTTC. This chain uses TRBV7-6 with TRBJ2-1; 7 bases are a match to TRBD1. In germline, CDR1 is SGHVS, CDR2 FNYEAQ. The CDR3 loop spans 17 amino acids. V shed 5 bases, J shed 7 bases, and the junction held 17 bases outside the gene matches. Using reference TRBV7-6 and TRBJ2-1 for the parts outside the CDR3, the full variable domain is GAGVSQSPRYKVTKRGQDVALRCDPISGHVSLYWYRQALGQGPEFLTYFNYEAQQDKSGLPNDRFSAERPEGSISTLTIQRTEQRDSAMYRCASSLYPRGQLNNEQFFGPGTRLTVL.

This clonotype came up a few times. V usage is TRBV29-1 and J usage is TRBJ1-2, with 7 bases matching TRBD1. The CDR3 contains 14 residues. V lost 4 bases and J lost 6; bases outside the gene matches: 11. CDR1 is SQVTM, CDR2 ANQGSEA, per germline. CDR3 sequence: CSVAVGGDRNGYTF. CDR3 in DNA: TGCAGCGTTGCGGTGGGAGGGGACAGAAATGGCTACACCTTC.

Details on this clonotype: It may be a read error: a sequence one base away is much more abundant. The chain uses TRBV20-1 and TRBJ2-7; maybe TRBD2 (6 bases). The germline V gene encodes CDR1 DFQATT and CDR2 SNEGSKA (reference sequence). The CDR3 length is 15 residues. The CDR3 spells CSASQGLGLSYDQYF. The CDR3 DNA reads TGCAGTGCTAGTCAAGGCCTGGGACTTTCCTACGACCAGTACTTC.

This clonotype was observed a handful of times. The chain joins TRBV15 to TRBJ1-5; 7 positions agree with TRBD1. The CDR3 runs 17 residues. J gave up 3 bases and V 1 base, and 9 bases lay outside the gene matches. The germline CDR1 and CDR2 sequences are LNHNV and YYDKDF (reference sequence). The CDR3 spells CATSRGDRAGHNQPQHF. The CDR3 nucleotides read TGTGCCACCAGCAGAGGAGACAGGGCAGGGCACAATCAGCCCCAGCATTTT.

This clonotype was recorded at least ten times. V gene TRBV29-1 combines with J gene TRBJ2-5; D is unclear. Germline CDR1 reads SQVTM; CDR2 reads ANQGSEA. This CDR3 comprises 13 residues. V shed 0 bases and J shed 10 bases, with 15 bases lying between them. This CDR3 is CSVEELSFRVQYF. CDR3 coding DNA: TGCAGCGTTGAAGAACTCAGCTTCCGAGTCCAGTACTTC. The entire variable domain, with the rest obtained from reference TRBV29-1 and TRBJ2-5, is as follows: SAVISQKPSRDICQRGTSLTIQCQVDSQVTMMFWYRQQPGQSLTLIATANQGSEATYESGFVIDKFPISRPNLTFSTLTVSNMSPEDSSIYLCSVEELSFRVQYFGPGTRLLVL.

The CDR3 loop is CASGQGGWGAYGYTF. The CDR3 nucleotides are TGTGCCAGCGGTCAGGGAGGATGGGGAGCCTATGGCTACACCTTC. This chain uses TRBV25-1 with TRBJ1-2; possible D gene TRBD1, 5 bases. The germline V and J ends were trimmed by 8 bases and 4 bases, with 20 bases remaining between them. The CDR3 is 15 amino acids. The germline V gene encodes CDR1 MGHDK and CDR2 SYGVNS.

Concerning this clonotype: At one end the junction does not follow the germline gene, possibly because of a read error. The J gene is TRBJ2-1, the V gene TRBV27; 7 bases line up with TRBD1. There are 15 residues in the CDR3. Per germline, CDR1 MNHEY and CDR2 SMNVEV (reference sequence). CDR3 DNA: TGTGCCAGCAGCATCGAGACAGGGACATACAATAAGCAGTTCTTC. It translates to CASSIETGTYNKQFF.

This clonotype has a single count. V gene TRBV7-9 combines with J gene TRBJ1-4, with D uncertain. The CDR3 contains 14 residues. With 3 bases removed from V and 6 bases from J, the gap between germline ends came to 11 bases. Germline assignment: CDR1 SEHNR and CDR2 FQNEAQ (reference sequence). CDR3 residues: CASSFGGLHEKLFF. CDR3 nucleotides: TGTGCCAGCAGCTTTGGTGGATTACATGAAAAACTGTTTTTT.

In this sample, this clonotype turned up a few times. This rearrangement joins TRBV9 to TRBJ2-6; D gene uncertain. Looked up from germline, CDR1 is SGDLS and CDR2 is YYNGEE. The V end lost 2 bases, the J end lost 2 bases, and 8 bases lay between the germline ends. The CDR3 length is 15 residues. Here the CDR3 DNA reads TGTGCCAGCAGCGTCCGTAGTGCTGGGGCCAACGTCCTGACTTTC. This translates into CASSVRSAGANVLTF.

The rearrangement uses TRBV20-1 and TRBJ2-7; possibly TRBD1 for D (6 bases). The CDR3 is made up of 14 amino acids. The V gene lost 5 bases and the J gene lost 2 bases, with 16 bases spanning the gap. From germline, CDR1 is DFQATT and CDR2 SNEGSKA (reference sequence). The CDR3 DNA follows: TGCAGTGCTGATTCCGGGACATCAACCTACGAGCAGTACTTC. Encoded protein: CSADSGTSTYEQYF.

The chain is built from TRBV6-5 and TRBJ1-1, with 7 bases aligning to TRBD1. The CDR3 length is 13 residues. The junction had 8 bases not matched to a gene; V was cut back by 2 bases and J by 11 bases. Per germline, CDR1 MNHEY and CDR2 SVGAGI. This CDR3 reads CASSYPRGGLAFF. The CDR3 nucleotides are TGTGCCAGCAGTTACCCCAGGGGGGGTTTGGCTTTCTTT.

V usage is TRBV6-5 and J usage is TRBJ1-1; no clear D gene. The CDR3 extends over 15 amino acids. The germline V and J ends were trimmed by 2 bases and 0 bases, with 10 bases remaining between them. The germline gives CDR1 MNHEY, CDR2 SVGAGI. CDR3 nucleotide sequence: TGTGCCAGCAGTTACCCTCCGGGCATGAACACTGAAGCTTTCTTT. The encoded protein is CASSYPPGMNTEAFF.

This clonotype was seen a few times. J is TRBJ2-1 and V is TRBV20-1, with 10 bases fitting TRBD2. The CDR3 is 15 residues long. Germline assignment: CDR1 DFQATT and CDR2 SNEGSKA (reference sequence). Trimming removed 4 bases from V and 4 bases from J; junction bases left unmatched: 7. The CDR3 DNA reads TGCAGTGCTAAAGCGCGACTAGCGGGTTACAATGAGCAGTTCTTC. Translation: CSAKARLAGYNEQFF.

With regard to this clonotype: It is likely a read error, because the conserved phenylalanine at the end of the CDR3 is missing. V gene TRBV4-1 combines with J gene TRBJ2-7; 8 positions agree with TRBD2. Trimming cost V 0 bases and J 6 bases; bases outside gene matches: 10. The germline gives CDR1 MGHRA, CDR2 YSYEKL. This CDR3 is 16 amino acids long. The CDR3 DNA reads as TGCGCCAGCAGCCAAGAACTTGGCCGGGAGGGTGTCGAGCAGTACTTA. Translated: CASSQELGREGVEQYL.

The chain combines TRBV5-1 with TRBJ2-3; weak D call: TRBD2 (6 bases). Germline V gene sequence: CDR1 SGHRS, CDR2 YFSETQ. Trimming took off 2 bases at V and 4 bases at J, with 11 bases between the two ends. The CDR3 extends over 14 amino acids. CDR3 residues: CASSFHGRSDTQYF. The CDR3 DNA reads TGCGCCAGCAGCTTTCACGGGAGATCAGATACGCAGTATTTT. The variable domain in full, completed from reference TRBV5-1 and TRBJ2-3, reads KAGVTQTPRYLIKTRGQQVTLSCSPISGHRSVSWYQQTPGQGLQFLFEYFSETQRNKGNFPGRFSGRQFSNSRSEMNVSTLELGDSALYLCASSFHGRSDTQYFGPGTRLTVL.

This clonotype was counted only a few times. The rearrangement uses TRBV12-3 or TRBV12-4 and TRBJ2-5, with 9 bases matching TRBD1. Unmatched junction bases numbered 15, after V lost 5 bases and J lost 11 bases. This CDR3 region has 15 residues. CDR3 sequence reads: CASSATGTGNNEQYF. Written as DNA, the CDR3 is TGTGCCAGCAGTGCTACCGGGACAGGGAACAATGAGCAGTACTTC.

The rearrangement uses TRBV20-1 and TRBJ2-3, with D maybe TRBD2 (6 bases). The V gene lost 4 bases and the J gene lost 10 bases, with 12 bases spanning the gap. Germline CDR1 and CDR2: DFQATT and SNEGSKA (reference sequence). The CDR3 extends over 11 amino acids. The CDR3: CSAIRDSAQYF. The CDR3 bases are TGCAGTGCTATCCGGGACTCCGCGCAGTATTTT.

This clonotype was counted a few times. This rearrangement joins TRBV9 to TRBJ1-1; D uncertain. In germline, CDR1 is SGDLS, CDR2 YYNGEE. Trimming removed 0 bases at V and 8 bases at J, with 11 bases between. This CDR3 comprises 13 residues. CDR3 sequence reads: CASSVVSTGEAFF. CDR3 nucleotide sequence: TGTGCCAGCAGCGTAGTATCAACGGGGGAAGCTTTCTTT.

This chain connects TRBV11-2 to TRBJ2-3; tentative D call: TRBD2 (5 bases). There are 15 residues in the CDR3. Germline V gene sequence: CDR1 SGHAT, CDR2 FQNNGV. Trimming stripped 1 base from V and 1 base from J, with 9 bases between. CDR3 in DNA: TGTGCCAGCAGCTTAGTTACAGCGGGCACAGATACGCAGTATTTT. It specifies CASSLVTAGTDTQYF. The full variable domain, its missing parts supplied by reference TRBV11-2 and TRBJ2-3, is EAGVAQSPRYKIIEKRQSVAFWCNPISGHATLYWYQQILGQGPKLLIQFQNNGVVDDSQLPKDRFSAERLKGVDSTLKIQPAKLEDSAVYLCASSLVTAGTDTQYFGPGTRLTVL.

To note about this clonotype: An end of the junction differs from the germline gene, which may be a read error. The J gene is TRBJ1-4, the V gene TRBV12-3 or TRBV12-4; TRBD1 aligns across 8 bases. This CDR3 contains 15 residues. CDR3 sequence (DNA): TGTGTCAGCAGTACCAGGACAGGGAGTAATGAAAAACTGTTTTTT. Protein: CVSSTRTGSNEKLFF.

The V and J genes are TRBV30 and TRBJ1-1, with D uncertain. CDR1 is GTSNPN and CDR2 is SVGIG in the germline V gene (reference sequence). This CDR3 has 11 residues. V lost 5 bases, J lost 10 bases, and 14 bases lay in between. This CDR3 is CAWGGMGLAFF. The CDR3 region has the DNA TGTGCCTGGGGAGGAATGGGTTTAGCTTTCTTT.

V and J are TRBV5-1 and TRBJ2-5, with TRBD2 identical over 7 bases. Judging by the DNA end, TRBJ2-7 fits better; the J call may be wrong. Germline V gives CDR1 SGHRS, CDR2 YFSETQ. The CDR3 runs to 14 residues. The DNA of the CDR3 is TGCGCCAGCAGCGCCGGGACTACTTTCGGCGAGCAGTACTTC. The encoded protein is CASSAGTTFGEQYF.

CDR3 residues: CASRPSGDRNQPQHF. CDR3 in DNA: TGTGCCAGCAGACCCTCAGGGGATCGGAATCAGCCCCAGCATTTT. The chain is built from TRBV12-3 or TRBV12-4 and TRBJ1-5; D perhaps matches TRBD1 (6 bases). This CDR3 region has 15 residues. Trimming pared 6 bases from V and 4 bases from J, leaving 16 bases between.